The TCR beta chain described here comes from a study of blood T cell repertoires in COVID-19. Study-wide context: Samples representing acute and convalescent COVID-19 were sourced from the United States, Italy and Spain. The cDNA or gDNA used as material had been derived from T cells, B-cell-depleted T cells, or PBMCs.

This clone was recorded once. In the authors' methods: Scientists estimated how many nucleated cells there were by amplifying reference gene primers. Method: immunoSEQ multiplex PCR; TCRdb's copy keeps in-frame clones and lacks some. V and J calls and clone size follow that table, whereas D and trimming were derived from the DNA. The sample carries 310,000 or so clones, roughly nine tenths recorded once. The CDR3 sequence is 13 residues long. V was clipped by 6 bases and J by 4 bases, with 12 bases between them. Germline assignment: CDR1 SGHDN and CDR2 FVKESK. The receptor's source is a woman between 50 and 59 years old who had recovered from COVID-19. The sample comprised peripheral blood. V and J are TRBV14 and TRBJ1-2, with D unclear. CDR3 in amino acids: CASSPSVSYGYTF. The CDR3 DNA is TGTGCCAGCAGTCCTTCCGTGAGCTATGGCTACACCTTC.